A single sample is the source of the 27 T cell receptor beta chains below, sequenced in a study of CD8 T cells in Susac syndrome. The RNA, 0.5 to 1 ug, was put through reverse transcription using random hexamers. TCRdb ran MiXCR on the immunoSEQ multiplex PCR reads and lists one entry per CDR3 protein. This table holds about 190,000 distinct CDR3 sequences, under 95% found once. Sequences were obtained from CD4+ T cells from PBMCs. The receptors were sampled from a human donor in good health.

The V gene is TRBV2, the J gene TRBJ2-7; no clear D. Deletions cut 6 bases from V and 9 bases from J, with 15 bases between. The germline CDR1 and CDR2 sequences are SNHLY and FYNNEI. The CDR3 has 12 amino acids. CDR3 region: CASSSDPLGQYV. The CDR3 coding sequence is TGTGCCAGCAGCTCGGACCCCCTGGGGCAGTACGTC.

The rearrangement links TRBV5-1 to TRBJ2-2; TRBD1 is a possible D gene (6 bases). V lost 3 bases, J lost 2 bases, and 14 bases lay in between. The CDR3 is made up of 16 amino acids. From germline, CDR1 is SGHRS and CDR2 YFSETQ. The CDR3 spells CASSSWGTTNTGELFF. The CDR3, as DNA: TGCGCCAGCAGCTCCTGGGGGACAACCAACACCGGGGAGCTGTTTTTT.

This chain uses TRBV5-1 with TRBJ2-1; TRBD2 matches 10 bases. CDR3 length: 18 residues. CDR1 SGHRS and CDR2 YFSETQ come from the germline V gene. The J segment lost 2 bases and the V segment lost 3 bases, leaving 11 bases of the junction unmatched. The DNA of the CDR3 is TGCGCCAGCAGCTCAAACCCACAGCGGGGGGGAGCCTACAATGAGCAGTTCTTC. Protein product: CASSSNPQRGGAYNEQFF.

The gene calls are TRBV30 and TRBJ2-1; possible D gene TRBD2, 7 bases. CDR3 size: 13 residues. V dropped 3 bases and J dropped 6 bases, with 12 bases sitting between them. In germline, CDR1 is GTSNPN, CDR2 SVGIG (reference sequence). The DNA of the CDR3 is TGTGCCTGGAGCGGGGGGCCTCTCAATGAGCAGTTCTTC. Protein sequence: CAWSGGPLNEQFF.

The chain employs TRBV24-1 and TRBJ2-2, with D possibly being TRBD1 or TRBD2 (6 bases each). CDR3 length equals 15 residues. The V and J ends lost 7 bases and 4 bases respectively, with 15 bases between them. The V gene's germline CDR1 is KGHDR and CDR2 SFDVKD. CDR3 loop: CATRSGGTTTGELFF. The CDR3 DNA reads TGTGCCACCAGGTCCGGGGGCACTACCACCGGGGAGCTGTTTTTT.

J is TRBJ1-5 and V is TRBV20-1; no clear D gene. Trimming took off 3 bases at V and 5 bases at J, with 8 bases between the two ends. Germline assignment: CDR1 DFQATT and CDR2 SNEGSKA (reference sequence). This CDR3 spans 12 amino acids. The CDR3: CSASDKHQPQHF. CDR3 nucleotides: TGCAGTGCTAGCGACAAGCATCAGCCCCAGCATTTT.

The chain recombines TRBV20-1 with TRBJ2-3, with 8 bases that match TRBD2. Germline V gene data show CDR1 as DFQATT and CDR2 as SNEGSKA (reference sequence). This CDR3 region has 15 residues. After removal of 5 bases from V and 5 bases from J, the junction contained 12 bases not matched to a gene. The chain's CDR3 is CSALRRRGVRDTQYF. Written as DNA, the CDR3 is TGCAGTGCTCTTAGGAGGCGGGGGGTTCGAGATACGCAGTATTTT.

V and J are TRBV6-2 or TRBV6-3 and TRBJ1-1; D is possibly TRBD1 (6 bases). V was shortened by 6 bases and J by 5 bases, with 19 bases between the two germline ends. Germline V gene lookup returns CDR1 MNHEY and CDR2 SVGEGT. This CDR3 has 15 residues. CDR3 residues: CASSPIGGGWTEAFF. CDR3 DNA sequence: TGTGCCAGCAGCCCGATAGGTGGGGGCTGGACTGAAGCTTTCTTT.

The V gene is TRBV7-9, the J gene TRBJ2-3, with D perhaps TRBD1 or TRBD2 (5 bases each). With 3 bases removed from V and 6 bases from J, the gap between germline ends came to 16 bases. The CDR3 loop spans 15 amino acids. CDR1 and CDR2 (germline): SEHNR, FQNEAQ (reference sequence). The CDR3 loop is CASSFGAKGPDTQYF. CDR3 DNA sequence: TGTGCCAGCAGCTTCGGGGCCAAGGGTCCTGATACGCAGTATTTT.

The chain has TRBV19 and TRBJ1-5; D is possibly TRBD1 (5 bases). The germline CDR1 and CDR2 sequences are LNHDA and SQIVND (reference sequence). This CDR3 spans 15 amino acids. With 3 bases removed from V and 0 bases from J, the gap between germline ends came to 9 bases. DNA of the CDR3: TGTGCCAGTAGTATCCGGGGGAGTAGCAATCAGCCCCAGCATTTT. It encodes CASSIRGSSNQPQHF.

This sequence joins TRBV6-6 and TRBJ1-5; perhaps TRBD1 as D (6 bases). Per germline, CDR1 MNHNY and CDR2 SVGAGI (reference sequence). The CDR3 totals 15 residues. V lost 5 bases to trimming and J lost 0 bases, with 11 bases between them. As DNA, the CDR3 is TGTGCCAGCAGTCTACAGGGAAATAGCAATCAGCCCCAGCATTTT. Residues: CASSLQGNSNQPQHF.

The chain is built from TRBV29-1 and TRBJ1-1; the D gene is possibly TRBD1 (5 bases). Germline CDR1 reads SQVTM; CDR2 reads ANQGSEA. This CDR3 is 17 amino acids long. V lost 4 bases, J lost 5 bases, and 26 bases lay in between. The CDR3 DNA reads TGCAGCGTTGCGGGACGATTAAAAGGGCTGGTGGAAACTGAAGCTTTCTTT. Translation gives CSVAGRLKGLVETEAFF.

The chain is built from TRBV18 and TRBJ1-3; D gene uncertain. The CDR3 covers 13 residues. V shed 3 bases and J shed 2 bases, with 5 bases lying between them. Germline V gene lookup returns CDR1 KGHSH and CDR2 LQKENI. Here the CDR3 DNA reads TGTGCCAGCTCACCCGTGGCTGGAAACACCATATATTTT. It codes for CASSPVAGNTIYF.

The chain has TRBV7-9 and TRBJ1-2; weak D call: TRBD1 (5 bases). Germline V gene lookup returns CDR1 SEHNR and CDR2 FQNEAQ (reference sequence). V lost 5 bases, J lost 1 base, and 14 bases lay in between. The length of the CDR3 is 15 residues. CDR3 amino acids: CASSPETAINYGYTF. The CDR3 DNA sequence: TGTGCCAGCAGCCCAGAGACAGCGATTAACTATGGCTACACCTTC.

Here the CDR3 reads CASSTNSYEQYF. CDR3 DNA sequence: TGTGCCAGCTCAACAAATTCCTACGAGCAGTACTTC. The chain couples TRBV18 to TRBJ2-7, with D uncertain. This CDR3 spans 12 amino acids. Germline V gene lookup returns CDR1 KGHSH and CDR2 LQKENI. The V end was cut by 5 bases, the J end by 1 base, with 6 bases between.

The rearrangement joins TRBV3-1 to TRBJ2-1, with D possibly matching TRBD2 (6 bases). Germline loops: CDR1 LGHDT, CDR2 YNNKEL (reference sequence). This CDR3 is built from 12 residues. V was pared by 4 bases and J by 9 bases, with 10 bases between. The CDR3 sequence: CASSPPGGEQFF. The CDR3 bases are TGTGCCAGCAGCCCCCCCGGGGGTGAGCAGTTCTTC.

This clonotype has only one observation. The CDR3 bases are TGTGCCAGCAGCTTGAGGTCGCTGGAATATGGCTACACCTTC. Protein: CASSLRSLEYGYTF. This chain connects TRBV7-2 to TRBJ1-2; D gene unclear. There are 14 residues in the CDR3. Germline V CDR1 and CDR2: SGHTA, FQGNSA. V dropped 3 bases and J dropped 5 bases, with 13 bases sitting between them.

The chain uses TRBV28 and TRBJ2-7; D may be TRBD1 (5 bases). V was pared by 4 bases and J by 3 bases, with 16 bases between. CDR1 and CDR2 from the germline V gene are MDHEN and SYDVKM. This CDR3 contains 15 residues. As DNA, the CDR3 is TGTGCCAGCAGTTCCCTGCGTGACAGATTCTACGAGCAGTACGTC. Translating it yields CASSSLRDRFYEQYV.

The genes are TRBV10-3 and TRBJ2-1; D gene ambiguous. The germline gives CDR1 ENHRY, CDR2 SYGVKD. This CDR3 has 11 amino acids. V shed 8 bases and J shed 7 bases, with 9 bases lying between them. The CDR3 is CAISLKNEQFF. The DNA of the CDR3 is TGTGCCATCTCCCTTAAGAATGAGCAGTTCTTC.

The J gene is TRBJ2-1, the V gene TRBV5-4; D remains unclear. CDR3 length equals 17 residues. The ends were cut back, 3 bases at V and 2 bases at J, with 18 bases in the middle. The germline CDR1 and CDR2 sequences are SGHNT and YYREEE (reference sequence). Here the CDR3 reads CASSYGLPNAPYNEQFF. The CDR3 DNA is TGTGCCAGCAGCTACGGCCTCCCTAACGCCCCCTACAATGAGCAGTTCTTC.

The chain is built from TRBV4-2 and TRBJ2-2, with a weak D call TRBD1 (6 bases). The V and J ends lost 4 bases and 2 bases respectively, with 11 bases between them. The CDR3 contains 15 residues. Germline CDR1 LGHNA, CDR2 YNFKEQ. The chain's CDR3 is CASSPRDTNTGELFF. Here the CDR3 DNA reads TGTGCCAGCAGCCCACGGGACACCAACACCGGGGAGCTGTTTTTT.

This clonotype came up once. The chain links TRBV18 to TRBJ1-5, with 8 nucleotides matching TRBD1. CDR1 is KGHSH, CDR2 LQKENI, per germline. Trimming took 3 bases from V and 7 from J; bases not matched to a gene: 2. There are 13 residues in the CDR3. The CDR3 reads CASSPDRAQPQHF. The CDR3 DNA reads as TGTGCCAGCTCACCGGACAGGGCACAGCCCCAGCATTTT. The full variable domain, rest sourced from reference TRBV18 and TRBJ1-5, is NAGVMQNPRHLVRRRGQEARLRCSPMKGHSHVYWYRQLPEEGLKFMVYLQKENIIDESGMPKERFSAEFPKEGPSILRIQQVVRGDSAAYFCASSPDRAQPQHFGDGTRLSIL.

The chain uses TRBV7-2 and TRBJ1-6; D might be TRBD1 (5 bases). This CDR3 is built from 14 residues. Trimming removed 5 bases at V and 10 bases at J, with 15 bases between. The germline gives CDR1 SGHTA, CDR2 FQGNSA. CDR3: CASSPGPGTSPLHF. In DNA form, the CDR3 reads TGTGCCAGCAGCCCAGGACCGGGGACCTCACCCCTCCACTTT.

The chain uses TRBV15 and TRBJ2-5, with 7 bases fitting TRBD1. This CDR3 contains 14 residues. Germline values: CDR1 LNHNV, CDR2 YYDKDF (reference sequence). J lost 2 bases, V lost 1 base, and 1 base had no gene match. The CDR3 sequence is CATSRGQGQETQYF. The CDR3 nucleotides read TGTGCCACCAGCAGAGGACAGGGACAAGAGACCCAGTACTTC.

The chain links TRBV23-1 to TRBJ2-5; 10 bases line up with TRBD2. TRBV23-1 is an ORF, and what it does is uncertain. J gave up 3 bases and V 0 bases, and 4 bases lay outside the gene matches. The CDR3 runs 16 residues. The CDR3 region is CASSQSVAGGEETQYF. The CDR3 nucleotides are TGCGCCAGCAGTCAATCAGTAGCGGGGGGCGAAGAGACCCAGTACTTC.

The gene calls are TRBV27 and TRBJ1-5; D is possibly TRBD1 (5 bases). This CDR3 is 15 amino acids long. The V gene lost 6 bases and the J gene lost 0 bases, with 12 bases spanning the gap. Per germline, CDR1 MNHEY and CDR2 SMNVEV (reference sequence). CDR3 bases: TGTGCCAGCAGCCGGGACTTTCTTAGCAATCAGCCCCAGCATTTT. Its translation: CASSRDFLSNQPQHF.

The chain employs TRBV5-4 and TRBJ2-6; no clear D. Germline V gives CDR1 SGHNT, CDR2 YYREEE (reference sequence). Trimming left V 0 bases short and J 0 bases short, with 7 bases between. The CDR3 is 16 residues long. CDR3 bases: TGTGCCAGCAGCTTGGGCGGTATCTCTGGGGCCAACGTCCTGACTTTC. It translates to CASSLGGISGANVLTF. The entire variable domain, with the rest obtained from reference TRBV5-4 and TRBJ2-6, is as follows: ETGVTQSPTHLIKTRGQQVTLRCSSQSGHNTVSWYQQALGQGPQFIFQYYREEENGRGNFPPRFSGLQFPNYSSELNVNALELDDSALYLCASSLGGISGANVLTFGAGSRLTVL.